The 23 T cell receptor beta chains below were found in one sample sequenced in a study of regulatory T cells in long-lasting Graves disease. Sample time point: newly diagnosed GD, antithyroid drugs for less than 3 months. PBMC-derived RNA was used for the TCR library. Construction of TCR beta libraries relied on iRepertoire HTBI primers and on Arm-PCR targeting CDR3 regions. TCRdb re-called the multiplex PCR reads through MiXCR, storing one row per CDR3 protein. The profile shows 560,000 or so distinct CDR3 sequences, 16% of them singletons. These sequences were also reported in another study, on T cells in Graves' hyperthyroidism and ophthalmopathy.

Source: peripheral blood mononuclear cells (PBMCs), taken at new diagnosis, from a patient treated with antithyroid drugs. Every receptor here comes from a man aged 18 to 35 with Graves disease.

This clonotype was recorded many times. This sequence joins TRBV5-1 and TRBJ2-7; TRBD1 or TRBD2 may be the D gene (5 bases each). This CDR3 spans 14 amino acids. Per germline, CDR1 SGHRS and CDR2 YFSETQ. V lost 3 bases and J 3 bases, leaving 13 bases between the germline ends. The CDR3 bases are TGCGCCAGCAGCTACGCTGTGGGGGTCTACGAGCAGTACTTC. As protein: CASSYAVGVYEQYF. The full variable domain, completed using reference TRBV5-1 and TRBJ2-7, is KAGVTQTPRYLIKTRGQQVTLSCSPISGHRSVSWYQQTPGQGLQFLFEYFSETQRNKGNFPGRFSGRQFSNSRSEMNVSTLELGDSALYLCASSYAVGVYEQYFGPGTRLTVT.

In this sample, this clonotype turned up many times. This rearrangement joins TRBV4-1 to TRBJ2-7, with 9 bases matching TRBD2. Germline V gene sequence: CDR1 MGHRA, CDR2 YSYEKL. After removal of 2 bases from V and 4 bases from J, the junction contained 6 bases not matched to a gene. The CDR3 length is 15 residues. The CDR3 here is CASSQQAGGGYEQYF. CDR3 bases: TGCGCCAGCAGCCAACAAGCGGGAGGCGGTTACGAGCAGTACTTC.

This clonotype was seen more than once but under ten times. A read error may produce the germline difference seen at one junction end. The chain uses TRBV5-1 and TRBJ2-1; TRBD2 agrees at 7 bases. The CDR3 length is 16 residues. The germline V gene has CDR1 SGHRS and CDR2 YFSETQ. The CDR3 sequence is CASAGGSGSSGNEQSF. CDR3 bases: TGCGCCAGCGCCGGGGGGTCCGGGAGTAGTGGCAATGAGCAGTCCTTC.

This sequence joins TRBV10-1 and TRBJ2-3; 7 bases match TRBD2. The germline CDR1 and CDR2 sequences are WNHNN and SYGVQD (reference sequence). CDR3 length: 14 residues. J was trimmed by 4 bases and V by 5 bases; bases with no gene match: 6. This CDR3 reads CASSPLAVADTQYF. In DNA, the CDR3 is TGCGCCAGCAGTCCTCTAGCGGTGGCAGATACGCAGTATTTT.

This clonotype was observed at least ten times. The chain employs TRBV11-2 and TRBJ2-1, with TRBD2 identical over 7 bases. The junction had 6 bases not matched to a gene; V was cut back by 4 bases and J by 0 bases. Per the germline V gene, CDR1 is SGHAT and CDR2 is FQNNGV. The CDR3 contains 16 residues. For the CDR3, the DNA is TGTGCCAGCAGCTCCCGACTAGCCTTCTCCTACAATGAGCAGTTCTTC. Translation gives CASSSRLAFSYNEQFF.

This clonotype has a count of ten or more. The V and J genes are TRBV20-1 and TRBJ2-7, with D possibly TRBD2 on 5 matching bases. The CDR3 is made up of 14 amino acids. The germline CDR1 and CDR2 sequences are DFQATT and SNEGSKA (reference sequence). Trimming cost V 6 bases and J 4 bases, with 19 bases left between them. CDR3 amino acids: CSANRDPEVYEQYF. The DNA of the CDR3 is TGCAGTGCCAACCGGGATCCGGAGGTTTACGAGCAGTACTTC.

This clonotype was seen ten or more times. The rearrangement joins TRBV12-3 or TRBV12-4 to TRBJ1-1, with D perhaps matching TRBD1 (5 bases). V was cut by 6 bases and J by 2 bases, with 13 bases left in between. This CDR3 has 14 residues. The chain's CDR3 is CASRTRGQNTEAFF. Here the CDR3 DNA reads TGTGCCAGCAGAACCCGGGGCCAAAACACTGAAGCTTTCTTT.

This clonotype came up many times. The CDR3 sequence: CAGGGPPPYEQYF. In DNA, the CDR3 is TGTGCCGGAGGGGGACCTCCTCCCTACGAGCAGTACTTC. V and J are TRBV6-1 and TRBJ2-7; the D gene could be TRBD1 or TRBD2 (6 bases each). V lost 11 bases and J lost 2, with 16 bases in between. This CDR3 is 13 amino acids long. Germline CDR1 reads MNHNS; CDR2 reads SASEGT.

In this sample, this clonotype turned up many times. This chain links TRBV11-2 with TRBJ2-4; 9 nucleotides agree with TRBD2. Looked up from germline, CDR1 is SGHAT and CDR2 is FQNNGV. The CDR3 runs 19 residues. After removal of 0 bases from V and 3 bases from J, the junction contained 12 bases not matched to a gene. The DNA for the CDR3 is TGTGCCAGCAGCTTAGAGGAGCGGGAGGTTTGGGAGGTCAAAAACATTCAGTACTTC. This sequence encodes CASSLEEREVWEVKNIQYF.

A few counts support this clonotype. The chain joins TRBV12-3 or TRBV12-4 to TRBJ2-7; D uncertain. The CDR3 is made up of 12 amino acids. V lost 4 bases to trimming and J lost 7 bases, with 11 bases between them. CDR3 coding DNA: TGTGCCAGCAGTTCCCCCCTCTTGGAGCAGTACTTC. Its translation: CASSSPLLEQYF.

The table lists this clonotype with many counts. The rearrangement joins TRBV3-1 to TRBJ1-3; D perhaps matches TRBD1 (5 bases). Germline V gene data show CDR1 as LGHDT and CDR2 as YNNKEL (reference sequence). V was trimmed by 1 base and J by 0 bases, leaving 10 bases between them. CDR3 length: 16 amino acids. CDR3 DNA: TGTGCCAGCAGCCAAGCCAGGGCCATCTCTGGAAACACCATATATTTT. Its translation is CASSQARAISGNTIYF.

The chain couples TRBV30 to TRBJ1-3; no definite D call. Per germline, CDR1 GTSNPN and CDR2 SVGIG (reference sequence). V was clipped by 0 bases and J by 3 bases, with 21 bases between them. The CDR3 contains 18 residues. CDR3 in DNA: TGTGCCTGGAGTGTATCTCGCCCGGTACTAGGATTTGGAAACACCATATATTTT. Protein product: CAWSVSRPVLGFGNTIYF.

This clonotype was seen more than once but under ten times. The genes are TRBV6-2 or TRBV6-3 and TRBJ1-4; tentatively, D is TRBD1 (5 bases). The CDR3 is made up of 14 amino acids. The V gene lost 6 bases and the J gene lost 5 bases, with 13 bases spanning the gap. Germline loops: CDR1 MNHEY, CDR2 SVGEGT. This CDR3 reads CASSERAGNEKLFF. CDR3 DNA sequence: TGTGCCAGCAGCGAAAGGGCAGGGAATGAAAAACTGTTTTTT.

Many counts were recorded for this clonotype. The J gene is TRBJ1-5, the V gene TRBV7-2; D remains ambiguous. The germline V and J ends were trimmed by 1 base and 3 bases, with 4 bases remaining between them. Germline-derived CDR1 and CDR2 are SGHTA and FQGNSA. This CDR3 is built from 13 residues. The CDR3 DNA sequence: TGTGCCAGCAGCTTAGGGCTCAATCAGCCCCAGCATTTT. Translated: CASSLGLNQPQHF.

The chain employs TRBV3-1 and TRBJ2-3; TRBD2 matches 12 bases. The J call is in doubt because the DNA end fits TRBJ2-7 better. The CDR3 is 16 amino acids. Germline CDR1 reads LGHDT; CDR2 reads YNNKEL (reference sequence). The CDR3 sequence is CASSRPSGRAGNEQYF. CDR3 coding DNA: TGTGCCAGCAGCCGACCTAGCGGGAGGGCGGGCAACGAGCAGTACTTC.

There are many counts of this clonotype. This chain joins TRBV12-3 or TRBV12-4 and TRBJ2-7, with D tentatively TRBD1 (6 bases). The ends were cut back, 1 base at V and 4 bases at J, with 8 bases in the middle. The CDR3 sequence is 13 residues long. In nucleotides, the CDR3 is TGTGCCAGCAGTTTAGGCAGGGGATACGAGCAGTACTTC. It is translated as CASSLGRGYEQYF.

This clonotype was seen at least ten times. This sequence joins TRBV24-1 and TRBJ2-3; D gene uncertain. V was pared by 6 bases and J by 4 bases, with 13 bases between. The CDR3 contains 14 residues. Looked up from germline, CDR1 is KGHDR and CDR2 is SFDVKD. CDR3 DNA sequence: TGTGCCACCAGTTTGGGGAAGTCCCCAGATACGCAGTATTTT. Amino acids: CATSLGKSPDTQYF.

This clonotype was counted only a few times. In DNA, the CDR3 is TGTGCCTGGGTCCCAAGGAGCACAGATACGCAGTATTTT. It yields the protein CAWVPRSTDTQYF. The chain joins TRBV30 to TRBJ2-3; D unclear. Germline CDR1 is GTSNPN and CDR2 is SVGIG (reference sequence). V lost 5 bases to trimming and J lost 0 bases, with 9 bases between them. The length of the CDR3 is 13 residues.

At least ten counts were recorded for this clonotype. The genes are TRBV12-3 or TRBV12-4 and TRBJ1-1, with D uncertain. The CDR3 extends over 15 amino acids. V lost 2 bases and J lost 2, with 12 bases in between. The CDR3 DNA follows: TGTGCCAGCAGTTTAAGTCCTCTGGGCAACACTGAAGCTTTCTTT. As protein: CASSLSPLGNTEAFF.

Many counts were recorded for this clonotype. The chain joins TRBV3-1 to TRBJ1-1; 8 positions match TRBD1. The CDR3 spans 15 residues. Germline values: CDR1 LGHDT, CDR2 YNNKEL (reference sequence). V was clipped by 0 bases and J by 6 bases; unmatched bases: 6. CDR3 in DNA: TGTGCCAGCAGCCAAGATAACAGGGGGATCCCTGAAGCTTTCTTT. The encoded protein is CASSQDNRGIPEAFF. Full variable domain (outside the CDR3, taken from reference TRBV3-1 and TRBJ1-1): DTAVSQTPKYLVTQMGNDKSIKCEQNLGHDTMYWYKQDSKKFLKIMFSYNNKELIINETVPNRFSPKSPDKAHLNLHINSLELGDSAVYFCASSQDNRGIPEAFFGQGTRLTVV.

This clonotype was seen at least ten times. V usage is TRBV3-1 and J usage is TRBJ2-2; 14 bases agree with TRBD2. Germline values: CDR1 LGHDT, CDR2 YNNKEL (reference sequence). CDR3 length: 18 amino acids. J gave up 2 bases and V 3 bases, and 5 bases lay outside the gene matches. In DNA form, the CDR3 reads TGTGCCAGCAGCCAGGGACTAGCGGGAGTAGGAAACACCGGGGAGCTGTTTTTT. Translation gives CASSQGLAGVGNTGELFF.

This clonotype was counted at least ten times. V usage is TRBV12-3 or TRBV12-4 and J usage is TRBJ1-6; 8 bases match TRBD1. V lost 6 bases, J lost 9 bases, and 10 bases stayed unmatched. The CDR3 is 15 amino acids. The CDR3, as DNA: TGTGCCAGCAGCCCAACCGGGACAGGTGTTTCACCCCTCCACTTT. This translates into CASSPTGTGVSPLHF.

This clonotype has just a few counts. Germline and junction disagree at one end, which may indicate a read error. The chain carries TRBV5-1 and TRBJ1-2; D remains unclear. There are 13 residues in the CDR3. Germline V gene lookup returns CDR1 SGHRS and CDR2 YFSETQ. CDR3 protein: CASSLLASYGYTF. DNA of the CDR3: TGTGCCAGCAGCTTGTTGGCCAGCTATGGCTACACCTTC.